The 7 T cell receptor beta chains below were found in one sample sequenced in a study of T-cell reconstitution after alpha-beta-depleted transplantation in children (dated by TCRdb to about 2016). The label giving this sample's treatment or condition can be read as: allogeneic hematopoietic cell transplantation with graft depleted of TCRalphabeta T cells and CD19 B cells. The library was obtained by PCR. These reads were obtained on an Illumina HiSeq 2500. To normalize quantification of the TCRbeta repertoire, the TCR libraries were built with molecular barcoding that relied on unique molecular identifiers. Clones were called with MiXCR by TCRdb after fastp trimmed the public reads at Q25, and only in-frame beta chains were retained. Rows with a matching CDR3 protein are joined into one entry that keeps the most common DNA and genes. This sample holds just over 950,000 distinct CDR3 sequences; about 26% were observed only once. The top ten clones comprise over 25% of the sample.

The material was PBMCs, mostly from graft donor cells, obtained 360 days after TCRalphabeta/CD19-depleted stem cell transplant. These receptors originate from a boy in the first two years of life who had a stem cell transplant for SCID, so the T cells may come from the graft donor.

Comments on this clonotype: The CDR3 end shows no conserved phenylalanine or tryptophan, and so a read error is likely. This chain links TRBV12-3 or TRBV12-4 with TRBJ1-3; maybe TRBD1 (6 bases). The V and J ends lost 3 bases and 4 bases respectively, with 10 bases between them. The CDR3 is 14 residues long. CDR3 sequence (DNA): TGTGCCAGCAGTTTTTGGGGGCAGGGAAACACCATATATTGT. Translated: CASSFWGQGNTIYC.

This clonotype occurred many times. The chain carries TRBV7-9 and TRBJ2-3; D not certain. Per the germline V gene, CDR1 is SEHNR and CDR2 is FQNEAQ (reference sequence). Trimming left V 3 bases short and J 4 bases short, with 8 bases between. The CDR3 covers 13 residues. CDR3: CASSFRTPDTQYF. CDR3 nucleotide sequence: TGTGCCAGCAGCTTTAGGACCCCAGATACGCAGTATTTT.

This chain links TRBV4-1 with TRBJ2-4; TRBD2 agrees at 13 bases. CDR3 size: 16 residues. Unmatched junction bases numbered 7, after V lost 4 bases and J lost 7 bases. Per germline, CDR1 MGHRA and CDR2 YSYEKL. Here the CDR3 reads CASSRRTSGGVNIQYF. CDR3 nucleotides: TGCGCCAGCAGCCGCAGGACTAGCGGGGGAGTGAACATTCAGTACTTC.

The J gene is TRBJ2-1, the V gene TRBV30; TRBD1 aligns across 8 bases. This CDR3 contains 13 residues. Germline V lookup: CDR1 GTSNPN, CDR2 SVGIG (reference sequence). V gave up 8 bases and J gave up 6 bases; unmatched junction bases: 9. Here the CDR3 reads CARQGRRFNEQFF. CDR3 sequence (DNA): TGTGCCAGACAGGGGCGCAGGTTCAATGAGCAGTTCTTC.

In this sample, this clonotype turned up many times. The rearrangement links TRBV4-3 to TRBJ2-1; D is tentatively TRBD1 or TRBD2 (5 bases each). Germline V gives CDR1 LGHNA, CDR2 YSLEER. V shed 0 bases and J shed 4 bases, with 7 bases lying between them. The length of the CDR3 is 14 residues. The DNA of the CDR3 is TGCGCCAGCAGCCAAGATGGGGGTTACAATGAGCAGTTCTTC. Its translation: CASSQDGGYNEQFF.

The rearrangement joins TRBV15 to TRBJ1-5, with TRBD1 as a possible D gene (5 bases). The CDR3 has 13 amino acids. The germline V gene has CDR1 LNHNV and CDR2 YYDKDF (reference sequence). The germline V and J ends were trimmed by 0 bases and 6 bases, with 6 bases remaining between them. CDR3 protein: CATSRDGGQPQHF. The CDR3 nucleotides read TGTGCCACCAGCAGAGATGGGGGTCAGCCCCAGCATTTT.

The V call is TRBV5-1, the J call TRBJ1-1, with 8 bases matching TRBD1. This CDR3 has 16 residues. The germline gives CDR1 SGHRS, CDR2 YFSETQ. The trim removed 4 bases at V and 3 bases at J, leaving 11 bases unmatched. The CDR3 DNA sequence: TGCGCCAGCAGCCTCGATCCCGGGACAGGCGACACTGAAGCTTTCTTT. Encoded protein: CASSLDPGTGDTEAFF.